The rows below give T cell receptor beta chains drawn from one sample of a study of cytomegalovirus exposure and HLA in healthy donors. The assay was immunoSEQ multiplex PCR, and TCRdb's table has in-frame clones only and misses some. Here the sample spans more than 90,000 clones, roughly 80% being singletons. The source material was PBMCs. These receptors were obtained from a man aged 25-40 years in good health and CMV-seropositive. Each CDR3 is given with its conserved first and last residue. D genes are given only for firm matches. Not all rows give a size; the values are once, few, many and, for expanded clones, a class.

D: -; size: -; V: TRBV5-1; J: TRBJ2-1; DNA: TGCGCCAGCAGCTTTACCGATAGCTCCTACAATGAGCAGTTCTTC; CDR3: CASSFTDSSYNEQFF
D: -; size: -; V: TRBV27; J: TRBJ2-1; DNA: TGTGCCAGCAGTTTAAGAAGCGGTTACAATGAGCAGTTCTTC; CDR3: CASSLRSGYNEQFF
D: -; size: -; V: TRBV28; J: TRBJ2-3; DNA: TGTGCCAGCAGTGTACAGGGATCAGATACGCAGTATTTT; CDR3: CASSVQGSDTQYF
D: -; size: -; V: TRBV7-8; J: TRBJ1-2; DNA: TGTGCCAGCAGCTGGTCAGGGGCGGGCGGCTACACCTTC; CDR3: CASSWSGAGGYTF
D: TRBD1; size: -; V: TRBV7-9; J: TRBJ1-2; DNA: TGTGCCAGCGGTCTAGCCGGGACAGGGGTTTCGGGGGGCTACACCTTC; CDR3: CASGLAGTGVSGGYTF
D: -; size: -; V: TRBV5-1; J: TRBJ2-1; DNA: TGCGCCAGCAGCCCGCCTCCTCGAGACAGTTACAATGAGCAGTTCTTC; CDR3: CASSPPPRDSYNEQFF
D: -; size: -; V: TRBV11-3; J: TRBJ2-5; DNA: TGTGCCAGCAGCTCGATGACTAGTGGGGAGACCCAGTACTTC; CDR3: CASSSMTSGETQYF
D: -; size: -; V: TRBV5-6; J: TRBJ1-1; DNA: TGTGCCAGCAGCTTACCCCAGATGAACACTGAAGCTTTCTTT; CDR3: CASSLPQMNTEAFF
D: TRBD1; size: -; V: TRBV5-4; J: TRBJ1-3; DNA: TGTGCCAGCAGCTCCGGGACAGGGAGGTCCGGAAACACCATATATTTT; CDR3: CASSSGTGRSGNTIYF
D: TRBD1; size: -; V: TRBV5-1; J: TRBJ1-1; DNA: TGCGCCAGCAGCTCTCCGGGACAGGGAATTGAAGCTTTCTTT; CDR3: CASSSPGQGIEAFF
D: TRBD1; size: -; V: TRBV5-1; J: TRBJ1-1; DNA: TGCGCCAGCAGCAGGGCCGGGACAGTTGCCACTGAAGCTTTCTTT; CDR3: CASSRAGTVATEAFF
D: -; size: -; V: TRBV5-5; J: TRBJ1-1; DNA: TGTGCCAGCATAGTCGACAGATGGGCGAACACTGAAGCTTTCTTT; CDR3: CASIVDRWANTEAFF
D: -; size: -; V: TRBV7-8; J: TRBJ1-2; DNA: TGTGCCAGCAGCTTAGCTCTCCGCACTAGTGGCTACACCTTC; CDR3: CASSLALRTSGYTF
D: TRBD2; size: once; V: TRBV6-6; J: TRBJ2-7; DNA: TGTGCCAGCAGGACCTTTAGCGGGGACGAGCAGTACTTC; CDR3: CASRTFSGDEQYF
D: -; size: -; V: TRBV5-6; J: TRBJ1-3; DNA: TGTGCCAGCAGCTTCGGGGGAACGGGAAACACCATATATTTT; CDR3: CASSFGGTGNTIYF
D: TRBD2; size: few; V: TRBV6-1; J: TRBJ2-7; DNA: TGTGCCACCACCTTTAGCGGGGGTTCCTACGAGCAGTACTTC; CDR3: CATTFSGGSYEQYF
D: -; size: -; V: TRBV5-1; J: TRBJ1-5; DNA: TGCGCCAGCAGCTTGGCCGGACCGCACCAGGGGCCCCAGCATTTT; CDR3: CASSLAGPHQGPQHF
D: -; size: -; V: TRBV11-2; J: TRBJ2-5; DNA: TGTGCCAGCAGCCCTGCGAGGCAGCCCCAAGAGACCCAGTACTTC; CDR3: CASSPARQPQETQYF
D: -; size: few; V: TRBV2; J: TRBJ2-1; DNA: TGTGCCAGCAGTGGTAACAGCTTTGGGGAGCAGTTCTTC; CDR3: CASSGNSFGEQFF
D: -; size: once; V: TRBV5-1; J: TRBJ2-7; DNA: TGCGCCAGCAGCTTGGCCGGATGGGGGACTTCCTACGAGCAGTACTTC; CDR3: CASSLAGWGTSYEQYF
D: -; size: -; V: TRBV29-1; J: TRBJ1-1; DNA: TGCAGCGTTGAAGAGGGAGCGCCCAACTTT; CDR3: CSVEEGAPNF
D: -; size: -; V: TRBV10-2; J: TRBJ1-5; DNA: TGCGCCAGCAGTGCCAGATTTTATAGCAATCAGCCCCAGCATTTT; CDR3: CASSARFYSNQPQHF
D: TRBD1; size: few; V: TRBV18; J: TRBJ2-1; DNA: TGTGCCAGCTCGCTAACGACAGGGGACAATGAGCAGTTCTTC; CDR3: CASSLTTGDNEQFF
D: -; size: -; V: TRBV7-6; J: TRBJ2-1; DNA: TGTGCCAGCAGCTTGAGGCAGGGAGGCAACAATGAGCAGTTCTTC; CDR3: CASSLRQGGNNEQFF
D: -; size: -; V: TRBV4-1; J: TRBJ1-2; DNA: TGCGCCAGCAGCCAAGATCGGCCAGGGCCCGGCTACACCTTC; CDR3: CASSQDRPGPGYTF
D: -; size: -; V: TRBV15; J: TRBJ1-5; DNA: TGTGCCACCAGCAGAGAGGCAACAGGATATCAGCCCCAGCATTTT; CDR3: CATSREATGYQPQHF
D: -; size: -; V: TRBV7-2; J: TRBJ2-7; DNA: TGTGCCAGCAGTTACAGGGATAATCCCTCCTACGAGCAGTACTTC; CDR3: CASSYRDNPSYEQYF
D: -; size: few; V: TRBV4-1; J: TRBJ1-5; DNA: TGCGCCAGCAGCCTACGGGGGGCCCCACAGCCCCAGCATTTT; CDR3: CASSLRGAPQPQHF
D: TRBD1; size: -; V: TRBV9; J: TRBJ1-1; DNA: TGTGCCAGCAGCACTCAGACAGGGTTCGCTGAAGCTTTCTTT; CDR3: CASSTQTGFAEAFF
D: TRBD1; size: -; V: TRBV28; J: TRBJ1-5; DNA: TGTGCCAGCAGTTTCGACGACAGGGGCGGGCCCCAGCATTTT; CDR3: CASSFDDRGGPQHF
D: -; size: few; V: TRBV9; J: TRBJ1-1; DNA: TGTGCCAGCAGCTTCTCCTCGGGGGGCGGCACTGAAGCTTTCTTT; CDR3: CASSFSSGGGTEAFF
D: TRBD1; size: -; V: TRBV29-1; J: TRBJ1-1; DNA: TGCAGCGCCCAAGAGGACAGGGTGGGGAACACTGAAGCTTTCTTT; CDR3: CSAQEDRVGNTEAFF
D: -; size: -; V: TRBV6-1; J: TRBJ2-5; DNA: TGTGCCAGCAGTGAAGAGGGGATTTTCGGGGAGACCCAGTACTTC; CDR3: CASSEEGIFGETQYF
D: TRBD2; size: -; V: TRBV2; J: TRBJ2-3; DNA: TGTGCCAGCTGGGGCGGGCGGGGGGGCCACGATACGCAGTATTTT; CDR3: CASWGGRGGHDTQYF
D: -; size: -; V: TRBV5-1; J: TRBJ1-4; DNA: TGCGCCAGCAGCTTGGTTCCAGATGAAAAACTGTTTTTT; CDR3: CASSLVPDEKLFF
D: TRBD1; size: -; V: TRBV4-1; J: TRBJ2-4; DNA: TGCGCCAGCAGCCCACAAACAGGGGGCAAAGGGAACATTCAGTACTTC; CDR3: CASSPQTGGKGNIQYF
D: -; size: -; V: TRBV28; J: TRBJ2-1; DNA: TGTGCCAGCAGCCAGACAGTATACAATGAGCAGTTCTTC; CDR3: CASSQTVYNEQFF
D: -; size: -; V: TRBV11-3; J: TRBJ2-2; DNA: TGTGCCAGCAGCAAGGGACTGTACACCGGGGAGCTGTTTTTT; CDR3: CASSKGLYTGELFF
D: -; size: once; V: TRBV27; J: TRBJ2-1; DNA: TGTGCCAGCAGTTTCGGTCTAGTAGGATACAATGAGCAGTTCTTC; CDR3: CASSFGLVGYNEQFF
D: -; size: -; V: TRBV6-5; J: TRBJ1-1; DNA: TGTGCCAGCAGTTACAGCAGGTCCTGGGACACTGAAGCTTTCTTT; CDR3: CASSYSRSWDTEAFF
D: TRBD2; size: -; V: TRBV29-1; J: TRBJ2-5; DNA: TGCAGCGTTAGGGGCGGGGGTCAAGAGACCCAGTACTTC; CDR3: CSVRGGGQETQYF
D: -; size: -; V: TRBV28; J: TRBJ1-2; DNA: TGTGCCAGCAGTCCGGCGACAGTCTGGGACTATGGCTACACCTTC; CDR3: CASSPATVWDYGYTF
D: -; size: few; V: TRBV6-1; J: TRBJ1-4; DNA: TGTGCCAGCAGTGAAGCGGGAGGGATCGGTGAAAAACTGTTTTTT; CDR3: CASSEAGGIGEKLFF
D: -; size: -; V: TRBV18; J: TRBJ1-2; DNA: TGTGCCAGCTCACCCTCGAAACAGGGTTTCCGCGGCTACACCTTC; CDR3: CASSPSKQGFRGYTF
D: TRBD1; size: -; V: TRBV11-3; J: TRBJ2-1; DNA: TGTGCCAGCAGTTCCGGGACAGGGGTTTACAATGAGCAGTTCTTC; CDR3: CASSSGTGVYNEQFF
D: TRBD1; size: -; V: TRBV19; J: TRBJ1-2; DNA: TGTGCCAGTAGTGTGTCCCGGGACAGGGAACAGAATGGCTACACCTTC; CDR3: CASSVSRDREQNGYTF
D: -; size: -; V: TRBV6-1; J: TRBJ1-2; DNA: TGTGCCAGCATTTTATCGAGGGGGACCCCCTGGGGCTACACCTTC; CDR3: CASILSRGTPWGYTF
D: -; size: -; V: TRBV28; J: TRBJ1-2; DNA: TGTGCCAGCAGTTTAATGACAGGCTACTATGGCTACACCTTC; CDR3: CASSLMTGYYGYTF
D: TRBD1; size: few; V: TRBV6-5; J: TRBJ1-1; DNA: TGTGCCAGCAGTTACGGACAGGGAGGGACTGAAGCTTTCTTT; CDR3: CASSYGQGGTEAFF
D: -; size: -; V: TRBV5-1; J: TRBJ2-7; DNA: TGCGCCAGCAGCTTGGAGGGGCCAAGGGATACCGAGCAGTACTTC; CDR3: CASSLEGPRDTEQYF
D: -; size: few; V: TRBV4-1; J: TRBJ1-1; DNA: TGCGCCAGCAGCCAAGAAGGCAGGGGAAGGATGAACACTGAAGCTTTCTTT; CDR3: CASSQEGRGRMNTEAFF
D: TRBD1; size: few; V: TRBV15; J: TRBJ1-2; DNA: TGTGCCACCAGCAGAGGAAGGGGGCCGGACTATGGCTACACCTTC; CDR3: CATSRGRGPDYGYTF
D: -; size: -; V: TRBV11-3; J: TRBJ2-1; DNA: TGTGCCAGCAGCCCCCGTACCATACCAGGCTCCTACAATGAGCAGTTCTTC; CDR3: CASSPRTIPGSYNEQFF